The 29 T cell receptor beta chains presented below share a single source sample, sequenced in a study of blood T cell repertoires in COVID-19 (dated by TCRdb to 2019 to 2021). The library was prepared using the immunoSEQ multiplex PCR assay. TCRdb limited this immuneACCESS table to in-frame rearrangements with V and J called. A share of clones is missing; checked studies link under half to unresolved V genes, and the rest is unexplained. This sample is represented by 180,000 or so clones; around 84% of them were singletons. The ten most abundant clones make up about 14% of the sample. The sample was peripheral blood. The source is a woman in her 70s with COVID-19, enrolled during active disease.

The chain uses TRBV19 and TRBJ1-1, with a tentative D call TRBD1 (6 bases). The CDR3 consists of 14 residues. Germline V lookup: CDR1 LNHDA, CDR2 SQIVND (reference sequence). Between the trimmed V and J ends, which lost 5 bases and 5 bases, there was a span of 15 bases. CDR3 sequence: CASSVRGGTTEAFF. The CDR3 nucleotides read TGTGCCAGTAGTGTGAGGGGGGGAACGACTGAAGCTTTCTTT.

This sequence joins TRBV29-1 and TRBJ1-6; 8 bases are a match to TRBD1. CDR1 is SQVTM, CDR2 ANQGSEA, per germline. V lost 8 bases and J lost 7; bases outside the gene matches: 7. CDR3 size: 13 residues. CDR3 loop: CSTRQGMNSPLHF. As DNA, the CDR3 is TGCAGCACACGACAGGGGATGAATTCACCCCTCCACTTT.

The rearrangement links TRBV5-8 to TRBJ2-2, with a possible D match to TRBD1 (6 bases). The CDR3 covers 15 residues. V shed 1 base and J shed 5 bases, with 12 bases lying between them. The V gene's germline CDR1 is SGHTS and CDR2 YDEGEE. The CDR3 sequence: CASSLTGHWTGELFF. In nucleotides, the CDR3 is TGTGCCAGCAGCTTGACGGGACACTGGACCGGGGAGCTGTTTTTT. Using reference TRBV5-8 and TRBJ2-2 for the parts outside the CDR3, the full variable domain is EAGVTQSPTHLIKTRGQQATLRCSPISGHTSVYWYQQALGLGLQFLLWYDEGEERNRGNFPPRFSGRQFPNYSSELNVNALELEDSALYLCASSLTGHWTGELFFGEGSRLTVL.

The J gene is TRBJ2-1, the V gene TRBV21-1; whether TRBD1, the table's D call, matches the DNA was not checked. TRBV21-1 is a pseudogene. The CDR3 has 14 amino acids. The CDR3: CASSKGRDYNEQFF. The CDR3 DNA reads as TGTGCCAGCAGTAAGGGCAGGGATTACAATGAGCAGTTCTTC.

J is TRBJ1-3 and V is TRBV19; D perhaps matches TRBD1 (6 bases). The V gene's germline CDR1 is LNHDA and CDR2 SQIVND (reference sequence). The CDR3 consists of 16 residues. Trimming shortened V by 5 bases and J by 4 bases, and 18 bases separated the two germline ends. CDR3 region: CASSARQASLGNTIYF. The CDR3 DNA follows: TGTGCCAGTAGTGCCCGACAGGCCAGCCTCGGAAACACCATATATTTT.

The chain has TRBV7-2 and TRBJ1-2; D unresolved. V was pared by 4 bases and J by 8 bases, with 20 bases between. The CDR3 loop spans 15 amino acids. Looked up from germline, CDR1 is SGHTA and CDR2 is FQGNSA. DNA for the CDR3: TGTGCCAGCAGCTCCGCCGGATCAGGCCCGGGAGGCTACACCTTC. It codes for CASSSAGSGPGGYTF. Filled out from reference TRBV7-2 and TRBJ1-2, the complete variable domain reads GAGVSQSPSNKVTEKGKDVELRCDPISGHTALYWYRQSLGQGLEFLIYFQGNSAPDKSGLPSDRFSAERTGGSVSTLTIQRTQQEDSAVYLCASSSAGSGPGGYTFGSGTRLTVV.

V gene TRBV19 combines with J gene TRBJ2-1; 13 positions match TRBD2. Trimming removed 5 bases from V and 0 bases from J; junction bases left unmatched: 4. The germline CDR1 and CDR2 sequences are LNHDA and SQIVND (reference sequence). The CDR3 covers 17 residues. This CDR3 is CASSQTSGGHSYNEQFF. As DNA, the CDR3 is TGTGCCAGTAGTCAGACTAGCGGGGGGCACTCCTACAATGAGCAGTTCTTC.

This clone was counted between two and nine times. CDR3 region: CASSRGLAGLGGDEQYF. CDR3 coding DNA: TGTGCCAGCAGCCGGGGACTAGCGGGACTCGGAGGCGACGAGCAGTACTTC. The V and J genes are TRBV7-2 and TRBJ2-7, with 13 bases identical to TRBD2. With 5 bases clipped from V and 5 bases from J, the junction kept 12 bases outside the gene matches. From germline, CDR1 is SGHTA and CDR2 FQGNSA. The CDR3 length is 17 residues.

This clone has a single count. The chain combines TRBV14 with TRBJ2-7; 10 bases are a match to TRBD1. Germline-derived CDR1 and CDR2 are SGHDN and FVKESK. There are 14 residues in the CDR3. V lost 5 bases, J lost 3 bases, and 4 bases stayed unmatched. Written as DNA, the CDR3 is TGTGCCAGCAGCTACCGGGACAGGGGCTACGAGCAGTACTTC. It specifies CASSYRDRGYEQYF.

The chain employs TRBV3-1 (or the pseudogene TRBV3-2) and TRBJ1-2; 8 bases map to TRBD1. CDR1 LGHDT and CDR2 YNNKEL come from the germline V gene (reference sequence). The CDR3 covers 12 residues. The V segment lost 6 bases and the J segment 8 bases; nucleotides outside the gene matches: 5. In DNA, the CDR3 is TGTGCCAGCAGTCCGGGACAGGTCGGCTACACCTTC. Encoded protein: CASSPGQVGYTF.

The chain carries TRBV18 and TRBJ2-7, with TRBD1 identical over 7 bases. Per germline, CDR1 KGHSH and CDR2 LQKENI. The CDR3 length is 13 residues. V lost 0 bases to trimming and J lost 7 bases; unmatched junction nucleotides: 3. The CDR3: CASSPPVQGEQYF. CDR3 in DNA: TGTGCCAGCTCACCACCGGTACAGGGGGAGCAGTACTTC.

There are a few counts of this clone. The chain is built from TRBV20-1 and TRBJ1-4; D gene ambiguous. This CDR3 has 13 amino acids. Germline V CDR1 and CDR2: DFQATT, SNEGSKA (reference sequence). V lost 3 bases and J lost 8, with 13 bases in between. The CDR3 DNA sequence: TGCAGTGCTAGTCGAGGAAAATGGGAAAAACTGTTTTTT. It is translated as CSASRGKWEKLFF.

The chain uses TRBV15 and TRBJ1-5; 8 nucleotides agree with TRBD1. Losses at the gene ends were 5 bases for V and 0 bases for J; bases not matched to a gene: 9. CDR1 is LNHNV, CDR2 YYDKDF, per germline (reference sequence). CDR3 length: 17 residues. The CDR3 DNA is TGTGCCACCAGCGGGACAGGCTCGAGATATAGCAATCAGCCCCAGCATTTT. The encoded protein is CATSGTGSRYSNQPQHF.

V and J are TRBV9 and TRBJ1-2, with D unresolved. The CDR3 totals 15 residues. Germline V lookup: CDR1 SGDLS, CDR2 YYNGEE. The ends were cut back, 4 bases at V and 3 bases at J, with 16 bases in the middle. CDR3 amino acids: CASSSPVRGDYGYTF. DNA for the CDR3: TGTGCCAGCAGCTCTCCTGTACGCGGGGACTATGGCTACACCTTC.

CDR3 in amino acids: CASSRSPSFYEQYF. DNA of the CDR3: TGTGCCAGCAGTCGGTCACCTAGTTTCTACGAGCAGTACTTC. The chain carries TRBV14 and TRBJ2-7, with D unresolved. The V end lost 6 bases, the J end lost 3 bases, and 15 bases lay between the germline ends. The CDR3 contains 14 residues. CDR1 is SGHDN and CDR2 is FVKESK in the germline V gene.

This sequence joins TRBV7-6 and TRBJ2-7, with 14 nucleotides matching TRBD2. The CDR3 has 16 residues. Germline CDR1 SGHVS, CDR2 FNYEAQ. The ends lost 4 bases at V and 9 bases at J; junction bases unmatched: 11. CDR3 bases: TGTGCCAGCAGCTCCGGGACTAGCGGGAGATCTGGCGTGCAGTACTTC. It yields the protein CASSSGTSGRSGVQYF.

This chain joins TRBV5-1 and TRBJ1-1; 8 bases align to TRBD1. The length of the CDR3 is 17 residues. The germline V gene has CDR1 SGHRS and CDR2 YFSETQ. The junction had 11 bases not matched to a gene; V was cut back by 0 bases and J by 4 bases. CDR3 coding DNA: TGCGCCAGCAGCTTGGTACAGACAGGGGTCGGCGTCACTGAAGCTTTCTTT. Amino acid sequence: CASSLVQTGVGVTEAFF.

This chain links TRBV19 with TRBJ1-2; the D gene is possibly TRBD1 (5 bases). From germline, CDR1 is LNHDA and CDR2 SQIVND (reference sequence). There are 14 residues in the CDR3. V shed 11 bases and J shed 3 bases, with 19 bases lying between them. This CDR3 is CASSTGGRDYGYTF. CDR3 nucleotide sequence: TGTGCCTCCTCTACGGGGGGAAGGGACTATGGCTACACCTTC. The entire variable domain, with the rest obtained from reference TRBV19 and TRBJ1-2, is as follows: DGGITQSPKYLFRKEGQNVTLSCEQNLNHDAMYWYRQDPGQGLRLIYYSQIVNDFQKGDIAEGYSVSREKKESFPLTVTSAQKNPTAFYLCASSTGGRDYGYTFGSGTRLTVV.

The chain has TRBV5-1 and TRBJ2-1; 7 nucleotides align to TRBD1. The V segment lost 3 bases and the J segment 8 bases; nucleotides outside the gene matches: 5. The germline V gene encodes CDR1 SGHRS and CDR2 YFSETQ. The CDR3 length is 13 residues. CDR3 DNA sequence: TGCGCCAGCAGCTGGGACAGCCGATATGAGCAGTTCTTC. Its translation is CASSWDSRYEQFF.

The chain joins TRBV7-2 to TRBJ2-7; D not resolved. The CDR3 runs 11 residues. Germline values: CDR1 SGHTA, CDR2 FQGNSA. V gave up 2 bases and J gave up 5 bases, with 4 bases separating them. The CDR3 is CASSLFDEQYF. CDR3 coding DNA: TGTGCCAGCAGCTTATTCGACGAGCAGTACTTC.

The V gene is TRBV27, the J gene TRBJ2-2, with a possible D match to TRBD1 (5 bases). The CDR3 totals 14 residues. CDR1 and CDR2 (germline): MNHEY, SMNVEV (reference sequence). Trimming stripped 3 bases from V and 1 base from J, with 6 bases between. Written as DNA, the CDR3 is TGTGCCAGCAGTTTCAGGGTGAACACCGGGGAGCTGTTTTTT. Translating gives CASSFRVNTGELFF.

This rearrangement joins TRBV28 to TRBJ1-1; 8 positions match TRBD1. J lost 0 bases, V lost 8 bases, and 11 bases had no gene match. The CDR3 has 16 residues. Germline V lookup: CDR1 MDHEN, CDR2 SYDVKM. In nucleotides, the CDR3 is TGTGCCAGCGCGGGGCAGGGGGCTAACATGAACACTGAAGCTTTCTTT. Translated: CASAGQGANMNTEAFF.

The chain is built from TRBV9 and TRBJ2-1; 12 bases agree with TRBD1. This CDR3 is 16 amino acids long. Germline V gives CDR1 SGDLS, CDR2 YYNGEE. V lost 3 bases, J lost 7 bases, and 8 bases stayed unmatched. The CDR3 sequence: CASSGGVGQGANEQFF. In nucleotides, the CDR3 is TGTGCCAGCAGCGGAGGGGTGGGACAGGGGGCGAATGAGCAGTTCTTC.

There are a few counts of this clone. The chain has TRBV4-2 and TRBJ1-2, with a possible D match to TRBD1 (5 bases). Deletions cut 6 bases from V and 0 bases from J, with 23 bases between. Looked up from germline, CDR1 is LGHNA and CDR2 is YNFKEQ. CDR3 length: 18 amino acids. This CDR3 reads CASRQMGSGSLANYGYTF. The CDR3, as DNA: TGTGCCAGCAGACAGATGGGTTCAGGGTCTTTAGCTAACTATGGCTACACCTTC.

With respect to this clone: Other DNA sequences within the sample encode an identical CDR3. This chain joins TRBV6-5 and TRBJ2-2; 10 bases line up with TRBD1. Germline lookup yields CDR1 MNHEY and CDR2 SVGAGI. With V trimmed by 6 bases and J by 7 bases, 8 bases remained unmatched. This CDR3 spans 15 amino acids. CDR3: CASRLRQGADGELFF. CDR3 bases: TGTGCCAGCAGGCTTAGACAGGGGGCGGACGGGGAGCTGTTTTTT.

J is TRBJ1-1 and V is TRBV2; no definite D call. V lost 6 bases to trimming and J lost 1 base, with 15 bases between them. Germline V gene data show CDR1 as SNHLY and CDR2 as FYNNEI. The CDR3 has 15 amino acids. The chain's CDR3 is CASRTIRRENTEAFF. The CDR3, as DNA: TGTGCCAGCAGAACCATAAGACGGGAGAACACTGAAGCTTTCTTT.

This clone came up once. The J gene is TRBJ2-2, the V gene TRBV4-1; D remains unclear. The CDR3 consists of 14 residues. CDR1 and CDR2 from the germline V gene are MGHRA and YSYEKL. Trimming took 1 base from V and 6 from J, leaving 9 bases between them. This CDR3 reads CASSQAGAPGELFF. The CDR3 bases are TGCGCCAGCAGCCAAGCAGGCGCCCCCGGGGAGCTGTTTTTT.

This clone has only a few counts. The rearrangement joins TRBV28 to TRBJ1-1; no clear D. Germline V gene sequence: CDR1 MDHEN, CDR2 SYDVKM. The CDR3 has 17 residues. V lost 4 bases and J lost 2, with 20 bases in between. The chain's CDR3 is CASSSTPPQVSNTEAFF. In DNA, the CDR3 is TGTGCCAGCAGTTCAACCCCTCCCCAGGTGTCTAACACTGAAGCTTTCTTT.

This chain connects TRBV19 to TRBJ1-2; TRBD1 aligns across 9 bases. CDR1 is LNHDA and CDR2 is SQIVND in the germline V gene (reference sequence). The CDR3 loop spans 14 amino acids. Trimming cost V 4 bases and J 6 bases; bases outside gene matches: 6. In DNA, the CDR3 is TGTGCCAGTAGTAGGGGGACAGGGAAGGATGGCTACACCTTC. It specifies CASSRGTGKDGYTF.